The clone carrying this T cell receptor (beta chain) was seen just once. Its target is unknown. This record comes from a study of OX40 agonist ivuxolimab in advanced cancers. Study-wide points: More expanded clones were found, on average, in CD8+ than in CD4+ T cells.

V lost 4 bases and J lost 12, with 13 bases in between. The CDR3 covers 13 residues. Germline V gene lookup returns CDR1 LNHDA and CDR2 SQIVND (reference sequence). Sequencing used immunoSEQ multiplex PCR; TCRdb keeps in-frame clones, though not all of them. The table lists over 40,000 clones, more than 70% of them singletons. The sample here was CD4+ or CD8+ T cells sorted from blood, taken in a trial of the OX40 agonist ivuxolimab. The rearrangement uses TRBV19 and TRBJ1-6; D gene unclear. The receptor's source is an adult with an advanced solid tumor such as melanoma, head and neck, liver or kidney cancer. The CDR3 nucleotides are TGTGCCAGTAGTAGGGGTCCTGGGGTACCCCTCCACTTT. This gives the protein CASSRGPGVPLHF.